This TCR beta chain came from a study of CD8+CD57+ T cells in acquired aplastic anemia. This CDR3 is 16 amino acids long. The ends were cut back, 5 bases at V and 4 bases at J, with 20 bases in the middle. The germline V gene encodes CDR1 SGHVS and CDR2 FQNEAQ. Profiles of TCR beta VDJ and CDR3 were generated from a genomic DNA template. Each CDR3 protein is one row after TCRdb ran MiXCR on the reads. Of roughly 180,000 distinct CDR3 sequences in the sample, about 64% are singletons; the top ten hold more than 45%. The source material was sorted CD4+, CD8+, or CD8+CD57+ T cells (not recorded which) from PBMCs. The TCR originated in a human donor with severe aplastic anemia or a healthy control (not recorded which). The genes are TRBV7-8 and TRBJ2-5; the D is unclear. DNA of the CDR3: TGTGCCAGCAGCCAAGAACGGAGTAGAAAGGGAGAGACCCAGTACTTC. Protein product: CASSQERSRKGETQYF.